The source of this T cell receptor (beta chain) is a study of response to subunit inactivated influenza vaccine. Trimming removed 4 bases from V and 2 bases from J, with 15 bases in between. CDR1 and CDR2 from the germline V gene are LGHDT and YNNKEL (reference sequence). The CDR3 consists of 15 residues. TCRdb redid the calling of the RT-PCR reads with MiXCR, one entry per CDR3 protein. The table includes a few hundred thousand distinct CDR3 sequences, approximately 14% detected once. The chain links TRBV3-1 to TRBJ2-7; D perhaps matches TRBD1 (5 bases). The clonotype comes from a man over 45 who received an inactivated influenza vaccine. The sample was PBMCs from blood, taken approximately 13 days after vaccination. This CDR3 reads CASSLAWQGAYEQYF. The CDR3 bases are TGTGCCAGCAGCCTCGCCTGGCAGGGCGCCTACGAGCAGTACTTC.